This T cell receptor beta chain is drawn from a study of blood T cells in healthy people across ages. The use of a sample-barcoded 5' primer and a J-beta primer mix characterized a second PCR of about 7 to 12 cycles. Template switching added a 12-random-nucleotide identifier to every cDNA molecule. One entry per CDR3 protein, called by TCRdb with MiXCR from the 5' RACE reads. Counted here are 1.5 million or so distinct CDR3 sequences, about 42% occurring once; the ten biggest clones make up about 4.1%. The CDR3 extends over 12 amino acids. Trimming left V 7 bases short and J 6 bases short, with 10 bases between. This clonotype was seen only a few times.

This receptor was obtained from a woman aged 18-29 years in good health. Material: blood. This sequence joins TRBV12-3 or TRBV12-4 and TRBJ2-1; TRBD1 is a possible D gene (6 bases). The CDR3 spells CASTPGVNEQFF. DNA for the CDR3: TGTGCCAGCACCCCAGGGGTCAATGAGCAGTTCTTC.